These 12 T cell receptor beta chains came from one sample sequenced in a study of blood T cell repertoires in COVID-19. This table comes from immunoSEQ multiplex PCR, and its TCRdb copy is limited to in-frame clones, with some not included. The sample contains 300,000 to 400,000 clones, around nine tenths of which appear only once. Input material: peripheral blood. These TCRs come from a human donor in a cohort sampled during active COVID-19.

The chain joins TRBV12-2 to TRBJ2-7; the tabulated D call, TRBD1, remains unverified against the DNA. TRBV12-2 is a recognized pseudogene. CDR3 length: 16 amino acids. The CDR3 is CASRCIQGSGRYEQYF. In DNA, the CDR3 is TGTGCAAGTCGCTGTATACAGGGTAGTGGTCGCTACGAGCAGTACTTC.

The rearrangement uses TRBV30 and TRBJ2-7, with 10 bases identical to TRBD1. The CDR3 has 14 residues. Germline V CDR1 and CDR2: GTSNPN, SVGIG (reference sequence). V lost 2 bases and J lost 5; bases outside the gene matches: 6. This CDR3 is CAWSMDRGLNEQYF. In DNA, the CDR3 is TGTGCCTGGAGTATGGACAGGGGGTTAAACGAGCAGTACTTC.

This sequence joins TRBV12-3 or TRBV12-4 and TRBJ1-4; no clear D. Trimming removed 8 bases at V and 6 bases at J, with 7 bases between. CDR3 length equals 11 residues. The CDR3 bases are TGTGCCAGCGCCCGGGATGAAAAACTGTTTTTT. It translates to CASARDEKLFF.

V and J are TRBV9 and TRBJ2-3, with unresolved D. Trimming shortened V by 3 bases and J by 1 base, and 18 bases separated the two germline ends. The V gene's germline CDR1 is SGDLS and CDR2 YYNGEE. The length of the CDR3 is 17 residues. The CDR3 is CASSAKTRNPGTDTQYF. The CDR3 DNA reads as TGTGCCAGCAGCGCGAAAACCAGGAACCCAGGCACAGATACGCAGTATTTT.

The J gene is TRBJ1-1, the V gene TRBV27, with 8 bases fitting TRBD1. The CDR3 is made up of 14 amino acids. Germline CDR1 and CDR2: MNHEY and SMNVEV (reference sequence). V lost 2 bases and J lost 8; bases outside the gene matches: 7. The CDR3 nucleotides are TGTGCCAGCAGTTTAGGCAGGACAGGGAGGGAAGCTTTCTTT. The encoded protein is CASSLGRTGREAFF.

The V gene is TRBV3-1 (or the pseudogene TRBV3-2), the J gene TRBJ2-3, with D possibly being TRBD1 (5 bases). Germline CDR1 LGHDT, CDR2 YNNKEL (reference sequence). The CDR3 is 15 residues long. Trimming removed 0 bases from V and 5 bases from J, with 12 bases in between. CDR3 bases: TGTGCCAGCAGCCAAGATGGCAGGGTGGGAGATACGCAGTATTTT. This sequence encodes CASSQDGRVGDTQYF.

This clone has a single count. The V call is TRBV4-2, the J call TRBJ2-1; 8 positions agree with TRBD2. V dropped 3 bases and J dropped 9; count of bases not matched to a gene: 10. The CDR3 is 15 amino acids. CDR1 and CDR2 from the germline V gene are LGHNA and YNFKEQ. In DNA, the CDR3 is TGTGCCAGCAGCCATGCCCCGGGACTAGAGGTTGAGCAGTTCTTC. It specifies CASSHAPGLEVEQFF.

The V and J genes are TRBV4-1 and TRBJ2-7; a weak D match, TRBD2 (5 bases). This CDR3 contains 15 residues. V was clipped by 0 bases and J by 4 bases, with 13 bases between them. The germline V gene encodes CDR1 MGHRA and CDR2 YSYEKL. CDR3 region: CASSQDSGDEYEQYF. CDR3 in DNA: TGCGCCAGCAGCCAAGACTCCGGGGATGAATACGAGCAGTACTTC.

This chain joins TRBV5-1 and TRBJ2-1, with TRBD2 matching over 10 bases. CDR1 SGHRS and CDR2 YFSETQ come from the germline V gene. After removal of 3 bases from V and 8 bases from J, the junction contained 8 bases not matched to a gene. This CDR3 region has 15 residues. This CDR3 reads CASSSSSGGPDEQFF. CDR3 sequence (DNA): TGCGCCAGCAGCTCGAGTAGCGGGGGGCCCGATGAGCAGTTCTTC.

J is TRBJ1-1 and V is TRBV28; 8 bases align to TRBD1. This CDR3 contains 15 residues. The germline V gene has CDR1 MDHEN and CDR2 SYDVKM. The J segment lost 5 bases and the V segment lost 5 bases, leaving 10 bases of the junction unmatched. This CDR3 is CASSNGQGGRTEAFF. CDR3 bases: TGTGCCAGCAGTAACGGACAGGGAGGGCGGACTGAAGCTTTCTTT.

V usage is TRBV7-9 and J usage is TRBJ2-1; 11 nucleotides match TRBD2. Germline loops: CDR1 SEHNR, CDR2 FQNEAQ (reference sequence). CDR3 length equals 16 residues. Trimming at V came to 0 bases and at J to 4 bases, leaving 2 bases not matched to a gene. The DNA for the CDR3 is TGTGCCAGCAGCTTAGCGAGGACTAGCGGGTACAATGAGCAGTTCTTC. Residues: CASSLARTSGYNEQFF.

Notes on this clone: The same CDR3 can be traced to other DNA sequences in this sample. CDR3 protein: CASSFRDRGYNEQFF. CDR3 bases: TGTGCCAGCAGCTTTCGGGACAGGGGCTACAATGAGCAGTTCTTC. This rearrangement joins TRBV5-6 to TRBJ2-1, with 10 bases fitting TRBD1. J lost 3 bases, V lost 2 bases, and 2 bases had no gene match. Germline V gene lookup returns CDR1 SGHDT and CDR2 YYEEEE. There are 15 residues in the CDR3.